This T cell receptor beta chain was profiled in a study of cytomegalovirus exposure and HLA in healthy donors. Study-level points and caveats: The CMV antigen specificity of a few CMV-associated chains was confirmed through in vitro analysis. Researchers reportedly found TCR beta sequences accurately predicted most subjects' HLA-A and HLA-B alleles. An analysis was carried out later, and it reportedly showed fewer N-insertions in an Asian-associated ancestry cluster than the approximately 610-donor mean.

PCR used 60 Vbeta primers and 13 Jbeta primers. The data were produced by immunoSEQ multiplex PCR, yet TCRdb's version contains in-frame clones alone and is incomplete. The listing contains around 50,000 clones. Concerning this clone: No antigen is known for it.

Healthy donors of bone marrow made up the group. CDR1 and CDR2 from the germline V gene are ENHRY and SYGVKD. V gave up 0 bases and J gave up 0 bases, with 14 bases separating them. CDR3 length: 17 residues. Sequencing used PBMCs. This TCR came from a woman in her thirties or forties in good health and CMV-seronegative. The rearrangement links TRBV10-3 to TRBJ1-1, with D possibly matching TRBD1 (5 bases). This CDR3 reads CAISESGRSTVNTEAFF. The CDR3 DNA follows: TGTGCCATCAGTGAGTCGGGGCGGAGTACCGTGAACACTGAAGCTTTCTTT.